This T cell receptor beta chain was captured in a study of blood T cells in healthy people across ages (dated by TCRdb to the mid-2010s). Turning to the overall study: In model experiments, template switching captured roughly one uniquely barcoded TCR beta cDNA molecule for every two T cells. To avoid experimental bias, donors of different ages were randomly spread across the sequencing lanes. Age-related changes in TCR beta repertoire diversity were measured in the study by deep sequencing normalized with unique cDNA molecular identifiers. For two donors (one aged 18 to 29 and one aged 80 or older), the study analyzed two additional independent replicas of 1 million unique cDNA reads from the same blood draw. Four age groups were formed from the donors: young (average around 15 years), middle-aged (approximately 40), aged (roughly 58) and long-lived (around 80).

Library creation used 5' RACE. The run used an Illumina HiSeq 2500. The second PCR ran for about 7 to 11 cycles and used a J-beta primer mix along with a sample-barcoded 5' primer. A unique molecular identifier was introduced onto each TCR beta cDNA molecule by a template-switch 5' adaptor carrying 12 random nucleotides. Each sample yielded at least 2.5 million CDR3-containing paired-end reads. The Mint cDNA synthesis kit, primed by a TRBC-specific oligonucleotide, was used to synthesize first-strand cDNA from all RNA. Following uracil-DNA glycosylase treatment, a first 18-cycle PCR with universal primers M1SS and BC2_uni_R was performed on all cDNA. The original methods were these. For normalization, 1 million high-quality reads were randomly selected from each sample, with every read carrying a distinct molecular identifier. Reads with shared molecular identifiers were discarded instead of being binned into consensus sequences. MiTCR, run with a Q25 quality threshold and the strictest error-elimination algorithm, handled CDR3 identification, clonotype clustering and error correction. Lower-bound total TCR beta diversity was estimated with a nonparametric unseen species model using Euler transformation. TCRdb applied fastp at Q25 and MiXCR to the public reads, then kept only in-frame beta chains. Entries that share a CDR3 protein sequence are merged under the most common genes and DNA. The V and J calls reflect TCRdb's pipeline rather than the authors' work. Here the sample has 1.5 million to 1.9 million distinct CDR3 sequences; under 55% occur a single time. The ten largest clones take up under 5% of the sample.

On the study overall, not on this receptor specifically: Since profiling was done on bulk unsorted PBMCs, naive and antigen-experienced compartments could not be conclusively compared. Estimates of total diversity based on one million sequenced T cells were considered lower bounds and underestimates. There was a strong correlation between observed TCR beta diversity and the percentage of naive T cells measured by flow cytometry. Compared with the aged group, more naive CD4+ T cells, fewer expanded clones and increased TCR diversity were shown by the long-lived group, suggesting age selection. As age increased, observed TCR beta diversity per million T cells dropped in a roughly linear way, and a significant reduction was already evident by age 40. Because the CMV infection status of the donors was unknown, age-related changes in expanded clonotypes may potentially have been confounded.

Donors were 39 systemically healthy Caucasian individuals from Russia aged about 6 to 100 years. Each donor gave 8 to 10 milliliters of peripheral blood, collected into EDTA-treated Vacutainer tubes. Ficoll-Paque density-gradient centrifugation was used to isolate PBMCs, with at least 7 million obtained per sample. Trizol reagent was used to extract total RNA from the PBMCs, yielding at least 6 micrograms per sample. For every donor, flow cytometry on a PBMC aliquot measured the percentage of naive CD45RAhigh/CD27high T cells. From the cysteine up to the phenylalanine, the CDR3 has a length of 13 residues. The entry retains the CDR3 DNA only, 39 bases that are in frame from base 1. V is pruned by 7 bases and J by 4 bases, leaving 6 bases of the junction without a gene match. The germline V gene encodes CDR1 SQVTM and CDR2 ANQGSEA. This clonotype was seen only a few times. What this receptor recognizes is not known. No clone much larger than this one lies a single base away; base qualities are absent.

Sequenced: blood. This chain joins TRBV29-1 to TRBJ2-3; 9 bases in the junction line up with TRBD2. The source is a woman between 18 and 29 years old in good health. Read as DNA, the sequence is TGCAGCGCAGTAGCGGGAGTCTCAGATACGCAGTATTTT. Its product reads: CSAVAGVSDTQYF.